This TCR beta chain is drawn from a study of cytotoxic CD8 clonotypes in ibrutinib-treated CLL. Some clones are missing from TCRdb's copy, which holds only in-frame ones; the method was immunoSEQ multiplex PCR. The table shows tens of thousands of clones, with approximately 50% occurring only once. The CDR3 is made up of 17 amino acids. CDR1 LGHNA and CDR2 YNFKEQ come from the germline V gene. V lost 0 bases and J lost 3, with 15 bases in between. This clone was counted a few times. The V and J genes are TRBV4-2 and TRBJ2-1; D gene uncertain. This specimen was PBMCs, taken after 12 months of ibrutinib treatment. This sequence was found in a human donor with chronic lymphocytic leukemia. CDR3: CASSQDPSGWYYNEQFF. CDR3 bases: TGTGCCAGCAGCCAAGACCCCAGTGGTTGGTACTACAATGAGCAGTTCTTC.